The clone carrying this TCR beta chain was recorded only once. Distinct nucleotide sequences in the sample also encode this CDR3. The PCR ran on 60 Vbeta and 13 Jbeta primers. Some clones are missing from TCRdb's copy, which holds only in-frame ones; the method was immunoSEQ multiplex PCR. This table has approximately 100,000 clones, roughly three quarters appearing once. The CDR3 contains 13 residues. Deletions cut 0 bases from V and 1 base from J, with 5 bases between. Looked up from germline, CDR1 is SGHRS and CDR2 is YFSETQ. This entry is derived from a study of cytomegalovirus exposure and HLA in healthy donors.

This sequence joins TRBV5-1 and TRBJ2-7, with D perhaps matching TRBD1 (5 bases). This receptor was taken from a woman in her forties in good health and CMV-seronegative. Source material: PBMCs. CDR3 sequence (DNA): TGCGCCAGCAGCTTGGCAGGGTCCTACGAGCAGTACTTC. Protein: CASSLAGSYEQYF.